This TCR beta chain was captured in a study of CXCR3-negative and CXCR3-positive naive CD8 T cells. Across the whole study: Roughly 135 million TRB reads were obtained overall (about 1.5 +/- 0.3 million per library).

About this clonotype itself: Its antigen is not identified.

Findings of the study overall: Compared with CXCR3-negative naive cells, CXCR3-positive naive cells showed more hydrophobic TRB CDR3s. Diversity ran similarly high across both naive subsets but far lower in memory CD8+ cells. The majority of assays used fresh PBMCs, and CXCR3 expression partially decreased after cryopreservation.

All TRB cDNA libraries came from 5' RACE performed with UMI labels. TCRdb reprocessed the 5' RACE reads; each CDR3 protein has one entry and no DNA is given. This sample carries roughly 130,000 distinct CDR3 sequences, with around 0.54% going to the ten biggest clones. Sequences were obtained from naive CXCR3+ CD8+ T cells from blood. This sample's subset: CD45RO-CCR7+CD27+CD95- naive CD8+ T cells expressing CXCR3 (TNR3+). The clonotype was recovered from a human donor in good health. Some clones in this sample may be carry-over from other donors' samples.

The CDR3 protein is CASSPSLSGTGGTGELFF. V and J are TRBV27 and TRBJ2-2; TCRdb's assignment of TRBD2 cannot be checked, as there is no DNA. CDR3 length: 18 residues. Per the germline V gene, CDR1 is MNHEY and CDR2 is SMNVEV (reference sequence).